This entry describes one T cell receptor (beta chain). The data derive from a study of blood T cell repertoires in COVID-19. Study at large: Samples taken during acute and convalescent COVID-19 were collected in the United States, Italy and Spain. T cells, B-cell-depleted T cells, or PBMCs supplied cDNA or gDNA.

V lost 5 bases and J 0 bases, leaving 12 bases between the germline ends. CDR1 is SGHRS and CDR2 is YFSETQ in the germline V gene. This CDR3 has 15 residues. Assay used: immunoSEQ multiplex PCR; TCRdb lists only in-frame clones, some missing. The sample yields roughly 92,000 clones, approximately 89% seen once. The TCR comes from a human donor with acute or convalescent COVID-19. The donor label of this sample is uncertain. The chain has TRBV5-1 and TRBJ1-3; D remains ambiguous. Sequences were obtained from peripheral blood. DNA for the CDR3: TGCGCCAGCAGTGAAAACGGGATCTCTGGAAACACCATATATTTT. Translation: CASSENGISGNTIYF. Full variable domain (rest looked up from reference TRBV5-1 and TRBJ1-3): KAGVTQTPRYLIKTRGQQVTLSCSPISGHRSVSWYQQTPGQGLQFLFEYFSETQRNKGNFPGRFSGRQFSNSRSEMNVSTLELGDSALYLCASSENGISGNTIYFGEGSWLTVV.